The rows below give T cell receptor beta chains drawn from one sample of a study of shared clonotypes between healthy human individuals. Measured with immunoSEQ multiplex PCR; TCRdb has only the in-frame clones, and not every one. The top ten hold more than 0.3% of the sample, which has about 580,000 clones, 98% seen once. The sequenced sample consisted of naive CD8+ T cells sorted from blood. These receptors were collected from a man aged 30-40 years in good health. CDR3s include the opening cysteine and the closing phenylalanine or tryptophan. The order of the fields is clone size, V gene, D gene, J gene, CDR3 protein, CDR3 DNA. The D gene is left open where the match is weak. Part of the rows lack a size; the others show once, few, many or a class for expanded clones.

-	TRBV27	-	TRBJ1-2	CASSFSVREDYGYTF	TGTGCCAGCAGTTTTAGTGTGAGGGAGGACTATGGCTACACCTTC
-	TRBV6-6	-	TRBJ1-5	CASSSPGYSNQPQHF	TGTGCCAGCAGTTCGCCAGGGTACAGCAATCAGCCCCAGCATTTT
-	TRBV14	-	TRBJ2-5	CASSHIQGLGETQYF	TGTGCCAGCAGCCACATACAGGGCCTGGGGGAGACCCAGTACTTC
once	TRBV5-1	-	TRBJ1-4	CASSLDTTNEKLFF	TGCGCCAGCAGCTTGGATACAACTAATGAAAAACTGTTTTTT
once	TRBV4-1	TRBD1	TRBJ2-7	CASSQDSDRGLYEQYF	TGCGCCAGCAGCCAAGATAGTGACAGGGGGTTGTACGAGCAGTACTTC
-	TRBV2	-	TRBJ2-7	CASRAGLEYF	TGTGCCAGCAGGGCAGGCCTAGAGTACTTC
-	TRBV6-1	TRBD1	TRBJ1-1	CASSVAGQAEAFF	TGTGCCAGCAGTGTGGCTGGACAGGCTGAAGCTTTCTTT
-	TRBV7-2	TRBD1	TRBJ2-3	CASSLTGGDTQYF	TGTGCCAGCAGCTTGACAGGGGGAGATACGCAGTATTTT
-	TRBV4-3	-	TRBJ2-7	CASSQVRSGKTYEQYF	TGCGCCAGCAGCCAAGTTAGGTCGGGCAAGACCTACGAGCAGTACTTC
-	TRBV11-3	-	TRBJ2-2	CASSAYGTGELFF	TGTGCCAGCAGCGCCTACGGCACCGGGGAGCTGTTTTTT
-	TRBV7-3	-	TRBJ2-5	CASSLIGGARQETQYF	TGTGCCAGCAGCTTAATCGGTGGCGCAAGACAAGAGACCCAGTACTTC
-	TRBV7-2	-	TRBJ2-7	CASSLWVGYEQYF	TGTGCCAGCAGCTTATGGGTCGGTTACGAGCAGTACTTC
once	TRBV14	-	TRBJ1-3	CASSQEAGATRSSGNTIYF	TGTGCCAGCAGCCAAGAAGCCGGGGCGACACGAAGCTCTGGAAACACCATATATTTT
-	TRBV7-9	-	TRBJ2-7	CASSPTGPPYEQYF	TGTGCCAGCAGCCCTACAGGGCCCCCCTACGAGCAGTACTTC
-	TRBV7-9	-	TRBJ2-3	CASSLGPILETDTQYF	TGTGCCAGCAGCTTAGGCCCGATCCTCGAGACAGATACGCAGTATTTT
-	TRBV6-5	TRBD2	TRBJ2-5	CASSIGGGLETQYF	TGTGCCAGCAGTATTGGGGGAGGGCTAGAGACCCAGTACTTC
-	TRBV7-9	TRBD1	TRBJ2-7	CASSPRGSYEQYF	TGTGCCAGCAGCCCCAGGGGGTCCTACGAGCAGTACTTC
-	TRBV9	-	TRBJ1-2	CASSGRANYGYTF	TGTGCCAGCAGCGGGAGAGCTAACTATGGCTACACCTTC
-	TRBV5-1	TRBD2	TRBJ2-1	CASSLAGAGLAGMNEQFF	TGCGCCAGCAGCTTGGCGGGGGCAGGACTAGCGGGGATGAATGAGCAGTTCTTC
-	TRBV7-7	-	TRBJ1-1	CASSADTNTEAFF	TGTGCCAGCAGCGCAGACACGAACACTGAAGCTTTCTTT
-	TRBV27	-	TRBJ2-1	CASSLGALAINEQFF	TGTGCCAGCAGTTTGGGGGCACTAGCGATCAATGAGCAGTTCTTC
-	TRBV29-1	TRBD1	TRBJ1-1	CSGAGGGGEAFF	TGCAGCGGCGCAGGGGGCGGGGGTGAAGCTTTCTTT
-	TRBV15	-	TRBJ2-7	CATSRETGPFYEQYF	TGTGCCACCAGCAGAGAAACGGGGCCGTTCTACGAGCAGTACTTC
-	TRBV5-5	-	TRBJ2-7	CASSNPGVIYEQYF	TGTGCCAGCAGCAATCCGGGAGTAATTTACGAGCAGTACTTC
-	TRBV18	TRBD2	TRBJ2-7	CASSDTSGRHEQYF	TGTGCCAGCTCAGACACTAGCGGGAGGCACGAGCAGTACTTC
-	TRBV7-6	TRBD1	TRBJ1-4	CASSPYGTGGEKLFF	TGTGCCAGCAGCCCGTACGGGACAGGTGGTGAAAAACTGTTTTTT
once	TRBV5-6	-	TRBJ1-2	CASSETGLGYTF	TGTGCCAGCAGCGAGACAGGATTGGGCTACACCTTC
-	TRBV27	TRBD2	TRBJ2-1	CASTTGLAGASYNEQFF	TGTGCCAGCACCACTGGACTAGCCGGGGCATCCTACAATGAGCAGTTCTTC
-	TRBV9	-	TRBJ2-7	CASSAPWGGGGAEDEQYF	TGTGCCAGCAGCGCCCCCTGGGGGGGAGGGGGCGCCGAGGACGAGCAGTACTTC
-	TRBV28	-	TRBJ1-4	CASSFQPPSGKLFF	TGTGCCAGCAGTTTCCAGCCACCGTCCGGAAAACTGTTTTTT